This T cell receptor (beta chain) stems from a study of T cell changes during pregnancy in multiple sclerosis. TCRdb keeps only in-frame clones here, not all; method: immunoSEQ multiplex PCR. The sample yields 21,000 or so clones, 70% to 90% seen once. Germline CDR1 is MGHDK and CDR2 is SYGVNS. Trimming cost V 6 bases and J 3 bases, with 14 bases left between them. The CDR3 totals 15 residues. This chain joins TRBV25-1 and TRBJ2-2; possibly TRBD2 for D (7 bases). The sequence was obtained from a female donor in good health, enrolled as a control in a pregnancy study. The specimen was CD8+ T cells from peripheral blood mononuclear cells, collected in the second trimester of pregnancy. CDR3 region: CASSEGGGDTGELFF. The CDR3 nucleotides read TGTGCCAGCAGCGAAGGAGGGGGGGACACCGGGGAGCTGTTTTTT.